This is a list of T cell receptor beta chains from one sample in a study of T cell responses to AZD1222 COVID-19 vaccine. The protocol was immunoSEQ multiplex PCR, while the TCRdb copy is restricted to in-frame clones and leaves out a portion. Of some 22,000 clones detected, 82% appear once; the ten largest clones hold approximately 45%. The starting material was peripheral blood, obtained on day 0 of AZD1222 vaccination. The receptors derive from an adult in good health. The CDR3 runs from the conserved cysteine through the conserved F or W. D genes are given only for firm matches. For some rows the clone size is stated as once, few or many, or as a class when expanded; others skip it.

clone size,V gene,D gene,J gene,CDR3 DNA,CDR3 protein
NA,TRBV5-1,NA,TRBJ2-5,TGCGCCAGCAGCTTCGACGGGAAAGAGACCCAGTACTTC,CASSFDGKETQYF
NA,TRBV18,NA,TRBJ1-1,TGTGCCAGCTCATCAGGGGAGAACACTGAAGCTTTCTTT,CASSSGENTEAFF
NA,TRBV7-8,NA,TRBJ1-2,TGTGCCAGCAGCTCCCGGAGCTGGGGCTACACCTTC,CASSSRSWGYTF
NA,TRBV24-1,NA,TRBJ1-5,TGTGCCACCAGTGATCTGAGAGATTCGTATAGCAATCAGCCCCAGCATTTT,CATSDLRDSYSNQPQHF
NA,TRBV3-1/TRBV3-2,NA,TRBJ2-1,TGTGCCAGCAGCCAAGGGCCCGGGGAAAGTGAACCGTTCTTC,CASSQGPGESEPFF
NA,TRBV7-8,NA,TRBJ2-7,TGTGCCAGCAGCTTAGGCGGGCGGCAGCCCTACGAGCAGTACTTC,CASSLGGRQPYEQYF
NA,TRBV4-2,TRBD2,TRBJ2-7,TGTGCCAGCAGCCGACGACAGACTACTAGCGGGAGTTGGTACGAGCAGTACTTC,CASSRRQTTSGSWYEQYF
NA,TRBV29-1,NA,TRBJ2-7,TGCAGCGCTGAGCTCGACGAGCAGTACTTC,CSAELDEQYF
NA,TRBV4-2,TRBD2,TRBJ2-1,TGTGCCAGCAGACAGGACCCTAGCGGGAGTTCGTCCTACAATGAGCAGTTCTTC,CASRQDPSGSSSYNEQFF
NA,TRBV7-9,NA,TRBJ1-2,TGTGCCAGCAGCTTAGCAGAGAATGGCTACACCTTC,CASSLAENGYTF
NA,TRBV19,TRBD2,TRBJ2-1,TGTGCCAGTAGCTCCGGGACTAGCTTAAATGAGCAGTTCTTC,CASSSGTSLNEQFF
NA,TRBV2,NA,TRBJ1-5,TGTGCCAGCAGTGAATGGGGGAGTGCGCAGCCCCAGCATTTT,CASSEWGSAQPQHF
NA,TRBV6-5,NA,TRBJ1-2,TGTGCCAGCAGGGAGGGGGGGAACTATGGCTACACCTTC,CASREGGNYGYTF
NA,TRBV30,NA,TRBJ1-4,TGTGCCTGGAGTCTCGGGCAGCCGAATGAAAAACTGTTTTTT,CAWSLGQPNEKLFF
NA,TRBV11-2,NA,TRBJ2-7,TGTGCCAGCAGCTTAGGAGCGGGTTCCTACGAGCAGTACTTC,CASSLGAGSYEQYF
NA,TRBV14,NA,TRBJ1-4,TGTGCCAGCAGCCAACGCAGGGGATCTAATGAAAAACTGTTTTTT,CASSQRRGSNEKLFF
NA,TRBV7-9,NA,TRBJ2-3,TGTGCCAGCAGCTTGGGGAAAGACAGCCTCACAGATACGCAGTATTTT,CASSLGKDSLTDTQYF
NA,TRBV27,NA,TRBJ2-2,TGTGCCAGCAGTTTATCGTTGGGTTTGACCGGGGAGCTGTTTTTT,CASSLSLGLTGELFF
NA,TRBV3-1/TRBV3-2,NA,TRBJ2-3,TGTGCCAGCAGATTCGGAGGTACAGATACGCAGTATTTT,CASRFGGTDTQYF
NA,TRBV5-6,NA,TRBJ1-2,TGTGCCAGCAGCCGGGTACAGGATGAAGGCTACACCTTC,CASSRVQDEGYTF
NA,TRBV2,TRBD1,TRBJ2-7,TGTGCCAGCAGTCGGGGACAGATGTGGGAGCAGTACTTC,CASSRGQMWEQYF
medium-sized,TRBV5-1,NA,TRBJ1-1,TGCGCCAGCACCCTGGGGTGGAGTGGCCTTGAAGCTTTCTTT,CASTLGWSGLEAFF
once,TRBV9,TRBD2,TRBJ2-5,TGTGCCAGCAGCGTAGGTGCTAGCGGGGAAGAGACCCAGTACTTC,CASSVGASGEETQYF
NA,TRBV7-2,TRBD1,TRBJ1-2,TGTGCCAGCAGCTTAGCGGGTCAGGGGGCGGCTGGCTACACCTTC,CASSLAGQGAAGYTF
NA,TRBV5-4,NA,TRBJ2-1,TGTGCCAGCAGCTTGGAGGGAGCCCGCTATGAGCAGTTCTTC,CASSLEGARYEQFF
NA,TRBV7-9,TRBD2,TRBJ2-2,TGTGCCAGCAGCGGGGACTACCTGAACACCGGGGAGCTGTTTTTT,CASSGDYLNTGELFF
NA,TRBV29-1,NA,TRBJ2-1,TGCAGCGTTCGTAGCCGCTGGGAGCAGTTCTTC,CSVRSRWEQFF
once,TRBV7-9,NA,TRBJ2-2,TGTGCCAGCAGCTCTCGTCGAACCGGGGAGCTGTTTTTT,CASSSRRTGELFF
NA,TRBV30,NA,TRBJ2-5,TGTGCCTGGACCACGGACGGGAGTCAGGAGACCCAGTACTTC,CAWTTDGSQETQYF
NA,TRBV30,NA,TRBJ1-2,TGTGCCTGGGAGGACTCCGCCAAATATGGCTACACCTTC,CAWEDSAKYGYTF
NA,TRBV7-6,TRBD2,TRBJ2-5,TGTGCCAGCAGCTTACGTTTAGCGGGAGCGGTCCAAGAGACCCAGTACTTC,CASSLRLAGAVQETQYF
NA,TRBV5-4,NA,TRBJ2-1,TGTGCCAGCAGCTTGGACGCGTACTCCTACAATGAGCAGTTCTTC,CASSLDAYSYNEQFF
NA,TRBV11-3,NA,TRBJ2-2,TGTGCCAGCAGCCCAGGACCGGTCACCGGGGAGCTGTTTTTT,CASSPGPVTGELFF
NA,TRBV19,TRBD1,TRBJ1-2,TGTGCCAGTAGTATAGACCGGGACAGTCCGATTCCAGGGGCGACTGGCTACACCTTC,CASSIDRDSPIPGATGYTF
NA,TRBV5-1,NA,TRBJ2-2,TGCGCCAGCAGCTTGGGGGTAGCCGCGAACACCGGGGAGCTGTTTTTT,CASSLGVAANTGELFF
NA,TRBV7-6,NA,TRBJ1-1,TGTGCCAGCAGCCTCACCGGTCCGGGGTACACTGAAGCTTTCTTT,CASSLTGPGYTEAFF
once,TRBV23-1,NA,TRBJ1-2,TGCGCCAGCAGTCAATCGGGACCCGCTCCCGGGGGCTATGGCTACACCTTC,CASSQSGPAPGGYGYTF
few,TRBV28,NA,TRBJ2-5,TGTGCCAGCAGTTTACTGACAGCCCAAGAGACCCAGTACTTC,CASSLLTAQETQYF
NA,TRBV19,NA,TRBJ2-1,TGTGCCAGTAGAGCCCTCTCACCTAAGTACAATGAGCAGTTCTTC,CASRALSPKYNEQFF
NA,TRBV28,TRBD1,TRBJ1-2,TGTGCCAGCAGTGGACAGGGGATCTATGGCTACACCTTC,CASSGQGIYGYTF
NA,TRBV5-4,NA,TRBJ2-2,TGTGCCAGCAGCCCTCCCCTTGCGAACACCGGGGAGCTGTTTTTT,CASSPPLANTGELFF
NA,TRBV7-8,NA,TRBJ1-5,TGTGCCAGCAGCTTTCGGGGGGTTGGACAGCCCCAGCATTTT,CASSFRGVGQPQHF
NA,TRBV28,NA,TRBJ2-1,TGTGCCAGCAGTCCCAGGACTGGGCTTACAGGAAAGCAGTTCTTC,CASSPRTGLTGKQFF
NA,TRBV5-4,TRBD2,TRBJ2-7,TGTGCCAGCAGCCTTAGCGGGAGCTCTAGCGAGCAGTACTTC,CASSLSGSSSEQYF
NA,TRBV2,TRBD1,TRBJ1-2,TGTGCCAGCAGTGGGTTGACAGGGAATGCGTGGGGCTACACCTTC,CASSGLTGNAWGYTF
once,TRBV28,TRBD1,TRBJ1-6,TGTGCCAGCAGTCCCGGACAGGGAGGTTTGCATTCACCCCTCCACTTT,CASSPGQGGLHSPLHF
NA,TRBV9,NA,TRBJ2-7,TGTGCCAGCAGCACTGCCGCGGGACTTTCCTACGAGCAGTACTTC,CASSTAAGLSYEQYF
NA,TRBV5-6,TRBD2,TRBJ2-7,TGTGCCAGCAGCTTCGGCGGGGGCTCCTACGAGCAGTACTTC,CASSFGGGSYEQYF
NA,TRBV5-4,NA,TRBJ2-1,TGTGCCAGCAGCTTGGAAAGCGCCTTGAGCTCCTACAATGAGCAGTTCTTC,CASSLESALSSYNEQFF
NA,TRBV29-1,NA,TRBJ2-1,TGCAGCGTTGACGGGTTGTCAGAATACAATGAGCAGTTCTTC,CSVDGLSEYNEQFF
NA,TRBV5-4,TRBD1,TRBJ2-5,TGTGCCAGCAGACAGCACAGGGGTGTAGAGACCCAGTACTTC,CASRQHRGVETQYF
NA,TRBV5-5,NA,TRBJ2-7,TGTGCCAGCAGCCCGGCGTCCCAGGGTATCTACGAGCAGTACTTC,CASSPASQGIYEQYF
NA,TRBV28,NA,TRBJ1-1,TGTGCCAGCAGGGACGTTACTGAAGCTTTCTTT,CASRDVTEAFF
once,TRBV6-5,NA,TRBJ1-2,TGTGCCAGCAGTAAAATCGGGGGTGACTATGGCTACACCTTC,CASSKIGGDYGYTF
NA,TRBV18,TRBD1,TRBJ1-1,TGTGCCAGCTCACCACAGGACAGGGTCACTGAAGCTTTCTTT,CASSPQDRVTEAFF